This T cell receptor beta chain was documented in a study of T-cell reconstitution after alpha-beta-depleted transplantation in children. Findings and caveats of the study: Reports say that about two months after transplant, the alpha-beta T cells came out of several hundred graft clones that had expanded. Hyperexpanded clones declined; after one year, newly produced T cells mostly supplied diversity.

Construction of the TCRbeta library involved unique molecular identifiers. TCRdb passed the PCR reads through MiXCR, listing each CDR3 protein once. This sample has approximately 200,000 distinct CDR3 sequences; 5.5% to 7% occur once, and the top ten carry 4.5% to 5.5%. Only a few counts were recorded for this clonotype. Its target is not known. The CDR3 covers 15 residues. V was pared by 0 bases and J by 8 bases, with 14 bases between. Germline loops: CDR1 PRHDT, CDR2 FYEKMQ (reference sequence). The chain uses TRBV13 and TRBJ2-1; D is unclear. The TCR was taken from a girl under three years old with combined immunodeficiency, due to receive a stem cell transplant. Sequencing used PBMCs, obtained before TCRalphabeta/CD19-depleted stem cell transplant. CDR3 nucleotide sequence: TGTGCCAGCAGCTTAGGCGCCCAACTTAAAGATGAGCAGTTCTTC. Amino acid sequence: CASSLGAQLKDEQFF.